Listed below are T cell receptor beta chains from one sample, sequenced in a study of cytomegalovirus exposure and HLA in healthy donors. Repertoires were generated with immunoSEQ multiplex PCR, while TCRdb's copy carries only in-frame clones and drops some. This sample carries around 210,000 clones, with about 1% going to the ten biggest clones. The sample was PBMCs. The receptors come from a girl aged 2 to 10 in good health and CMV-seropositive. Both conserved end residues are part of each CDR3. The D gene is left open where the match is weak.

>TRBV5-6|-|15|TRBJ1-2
CASSNLLLANYGYTF
TGTGCCAGCAGTAATCTGCTTCTAGCTAACTATGGCTACACCTTC
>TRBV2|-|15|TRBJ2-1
CASSEGLASNDEQFF
TGTGCCAGCAGCGAAGGCCTAGCTTCTAATGATGAGCAGTTCTTC
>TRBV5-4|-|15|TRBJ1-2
CASSLDPGSSYGYTF
TGTGCCAGCAGCTTGGACCCAGGATCCAGCTATGGCTACACCTTC
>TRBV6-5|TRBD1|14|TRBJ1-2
CASSWAQGYYGYTF
TGTGCCAGCAGCTGGGCACAGGGGTACTATGGCTACACCTTC
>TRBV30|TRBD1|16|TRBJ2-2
CAWSELGQGITGELFF
TGTGCCTGGAGTGAGCTGGGACAGGGGATCACCGGGGAGCTGTTTTTT
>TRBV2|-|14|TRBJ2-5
CASSEARAQETQYF
TGTGCCAGCAGTGAGGCGAGGGCACAAGAGACCCAGTACTTC
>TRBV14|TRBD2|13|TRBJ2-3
CASRAGGTDTQYF
TGTGCCAGCAGGGCGGGGGGCACAGATACGCAGTATTTT
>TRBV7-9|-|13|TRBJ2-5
CASSRLLRETQYF
TGTGCCAGCAGCCGACTCCTCCGAGAGACCCAGTACTTC
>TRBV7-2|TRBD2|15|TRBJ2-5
CASSLASAGGETQYF
TGTGCCAGCAGCTTAGCGTCGGCGGGAGGAGAGACCCAGTACTTC
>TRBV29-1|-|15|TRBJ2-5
CSVGVVTGQKETQYF
TGCAGCGTTGGCGTAGTTACAGGCCAAAAAGAGACCCAGTACTTC
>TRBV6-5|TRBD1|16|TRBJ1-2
CASSYAGTGSNYGYTF
TGTGCCAGCAGTTACGCCGGGACAGGGTCTAACTATGGCTACACCTTC
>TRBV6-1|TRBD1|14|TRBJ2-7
CASSRSTGVREQYF
TGTGCCAGCAGTCGATCAACAGGGGTACGCGAGCAGTACTTC
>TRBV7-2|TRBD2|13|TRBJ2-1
CASSFGTSGEQFF
TGTGCCAGCAGCTTCGGGACTAGTGGTGAGCAGTTCTTC
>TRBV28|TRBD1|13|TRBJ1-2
CASSLSAGGGYTF
TGTGCCAGCAGTTTATCCGCAGGGGGCGGCTACACCTTC
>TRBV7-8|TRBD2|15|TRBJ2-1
CASSLGLAGVNEQFF
TGTGCCAGCAGCTTAGGACTAGCGGGAGTCAATGAGCAGTTCTTC
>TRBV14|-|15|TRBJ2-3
CASSQISGGTDTQYF
TGTGCCAGCAGCCAAATTAGCGGAGGCACAGATACGCAGTATTTT
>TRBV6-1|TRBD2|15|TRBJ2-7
CASSEAMGGLYEQYF
TGTGCCAGCAGTGAAGCTATGGGAGGGCTATACGAGCAGTACTTC
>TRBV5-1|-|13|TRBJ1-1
CASSLGSRTEAFF
TGCGCCAGCAGCTTGGGATCTAGGACTGAAGCTTTCTTT
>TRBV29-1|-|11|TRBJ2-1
CSVPIYNEQFF
TGCAGCGTTCCCATCTACAATGAGCAGTTCTTC
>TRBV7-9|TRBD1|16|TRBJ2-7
CASSGGQPKGSYEQYF
TGTGCCAGCAGCGGGGGACAGCCCAAAGGCTCCTACGAGCAGTACTTC
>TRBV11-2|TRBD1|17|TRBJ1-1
CASSHARQGARDFEAFF
TGTGCCAGCAGCCACGCACGCCAGGGGGCAAGAGACTTTGAAGCTTTCTTT
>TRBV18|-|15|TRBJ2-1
CASSPSMTPTGEQFF
TGTGCCAGCTCACCATCGATGACGCCAACGGGAGAGCAGTTCTTC
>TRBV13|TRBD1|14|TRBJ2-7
CASSLVGQPYEQYF
TGTGCCAGCAGTTTAGTGGGACAGCCCTACGAGCAGTACTTC
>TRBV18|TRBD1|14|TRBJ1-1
CASSQGGGFPEAFF
TGTGCCAGCTCACAAGGGGGCGGTTTTCCTGAAGCTTTCTTT
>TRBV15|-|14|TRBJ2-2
CATSRVSGTGELFF
TGTGCCACCAGCAGAGTGAGCGGCACCGGGGAGCTGTTTTTT
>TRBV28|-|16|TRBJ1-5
CASSSLLGAGGQPQHF
TGTGCCAGCAGTTCGCTCTTGGGGGCAGGCGGTCAGCCCCAGCATTTT
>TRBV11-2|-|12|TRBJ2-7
CASSLGGGRKYF
TGTGCCAGCAGCTTAGGTGGTGGCAGGAAGTACTTC
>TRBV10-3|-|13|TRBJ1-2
CAISEWGPKGYTF
TGTGCCATCAGTGAGTGGGGCCCTAAGGGCTACACCTTC
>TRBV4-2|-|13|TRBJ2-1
CASRSTDYNEQFF
TGTGCCAGCAGGAGTACCGACTACAATGAGCAGTTCTTC
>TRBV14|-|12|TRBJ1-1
CASSQGPGVGFF
TGTGCCAGCAGCCAAGGTCCGGGTGTTGGTTTCTTT
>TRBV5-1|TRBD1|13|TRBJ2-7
CASRPGQGPEQYF
TGCGCCAGCAGACCGGGACAGGGACCCGAGCAGTACTTC
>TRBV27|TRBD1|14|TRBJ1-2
CASSFRTGRDGYTF
TGTGCCAGCAGTTTCCGGACAGGGAGGGATGGCTACACCTTC
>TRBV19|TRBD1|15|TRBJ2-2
CASALTGGGTGELFF
TGTGCCAGTGCCCTGACAGGGGGCGGCACCGGGGAGCTGTTTTTT
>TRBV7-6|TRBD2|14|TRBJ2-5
CASSFTRGQETQYF
TGTGCCAGCAGCTTTACGCGGGGGCAAGAGACCCAGTACTTC
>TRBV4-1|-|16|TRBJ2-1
CASSQVTGTSDNEQFF
TGCGCCAGCAGCCAAGTTACCGGGACTTCCGACAATGAGCAGTTCTTC
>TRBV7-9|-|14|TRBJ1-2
CASSLALSSYGYTF
TGTGCCAGCAGCTTAGCCCTTTCGAGCTATGGCTACACCTTC
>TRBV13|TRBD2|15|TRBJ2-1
CASSMMTSGYNEQFF
TGTGCCAGCAGCATGATGACTAGCGGCTACAATGAGCAGTTCTTC
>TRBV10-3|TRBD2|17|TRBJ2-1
CAISGPSGRESYNEQFF
TGTGCCATCAGTGGCCCTAGCGGGAGGGAGTCCTACAATGAGCAGTTCTTC
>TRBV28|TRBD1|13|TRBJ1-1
CASRFRDRAEAFF
TGTGCCAGCCGTTTCCGGGACAGGGCTGAAGCTTTCTTT
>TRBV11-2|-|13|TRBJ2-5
CASSASLEETQYF
TGTGCCAGCAGTGCCAGTCTCGAAGAGACCCAGTACTTC
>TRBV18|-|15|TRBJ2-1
CASSRTQNSYNEQFF
TGTGCCAGCTCACGGACACAGAACTCCTACAATGAGCAGTTCTTC
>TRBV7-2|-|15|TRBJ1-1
CASILHLGQNTEAFF
TGTGCCAGCATCCTCCATTTGGGGCAGAACACTGAAGCTTTCTTT
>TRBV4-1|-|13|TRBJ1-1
CASSQRFGDEAFF
TGCGCCAGCAGCCAACGTTTCGGGGATGAAGCTTTCTTT
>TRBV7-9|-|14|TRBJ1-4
CASRIARGDEKLFF
TGTGCCAGCCGGATCGCCCGGGGGGATGAAAAACTGTTTTTT
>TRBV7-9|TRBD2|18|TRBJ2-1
CASSLQIAGVSPRNEQFF
TGTGCCAGCAGCTTGCAGATAGCGGGAGTCTCTCCCCGGAATGAGCAGTTCTTC
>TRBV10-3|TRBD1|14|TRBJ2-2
CAIRTGSGTGELFF
TGTGCCATCAGGACAGGGAGTGGAACCGGGGAGCTGTTTTTT
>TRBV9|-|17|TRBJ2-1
CASSVEVRAPRLNEQFF
TGTGCCAGCAGCGTAGAGGTGCGGGCTCCCAGGCTCAATGAGCAGTTCTTC
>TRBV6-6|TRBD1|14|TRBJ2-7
CASSEGQGSYEQYF
TGTGCCAGCAGTGAGGGACAGGGGTCCTACGAGCAGTACTTC
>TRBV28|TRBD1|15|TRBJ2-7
CASSMLDRGEGEQYF
TGTGCCAGCAGCATGCTCGACAGGGGCGAGGGCGAGCAGTACTTC
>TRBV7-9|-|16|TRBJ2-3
CASSSGGWQFTDTQYF
TGTGCCAGCAGCTCAGGAGGGTGGCAGTTCACAGATACGCAGTATTTT
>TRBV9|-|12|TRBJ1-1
CASAQGDTEAFF
TGTGCCAGCGCTCAGGGCGACACTGAAGCTTTCTTT
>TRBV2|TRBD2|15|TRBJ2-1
CASSALAGGINEQFF
TGTGCCAGCAGTGCCCTAGCGGGGGGGATCAATGAGCAGTTCTTC
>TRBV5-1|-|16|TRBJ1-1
CASSLGGIFVHTEAFF
TGCGCCAGCAGCTTGGGAGGGATTTTCGTTCACACTGAAGCTTTCTTT
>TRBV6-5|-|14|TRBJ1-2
CASSLDGGLYGYTF
TGTGCCAGCAGTCTCGATGGGGGCCTCTATGGCTACACCTTC
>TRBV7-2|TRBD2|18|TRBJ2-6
CASSLASRLAGGANVLTF
TGTGCCAGCAGCTTAGCCTCTAGGCTAGCGGGAGGGGCCAACGTCCTGACTTTC
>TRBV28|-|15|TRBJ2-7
CASSLPPVHVYEQYF
TGTGCCAGCAGTTTACCCCCCGTACACGTCTACGAGCAGTACTTC
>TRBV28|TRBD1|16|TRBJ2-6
CASSPDRASGANVLTF
TGTGCCAGCAGTCCCGACAGGGCCTCTGGGGCCAACGTCCTGACTTTC
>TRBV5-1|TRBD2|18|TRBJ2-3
CASSFLNSGRGNTDTQYF
TGCGCCAGCAGCTTCCTGAATAGCGGGAGGGGGAACACAGATACGCAGTATTTT
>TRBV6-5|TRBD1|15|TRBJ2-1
CASRAGTGTYNEQFF
TGTGCCAGCAGGGCCGGGACAGGGACCTACAATGAGCAGTTCTTC
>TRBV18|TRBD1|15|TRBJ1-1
CASSSNPGGNTEAFF
TGTGCCAGCTCCTCTAACCCAGGGGGCAACACTGAAGCTTTCTTT